Listed here are 26 T cell receptor beta chains from one sample, sequenced in a study of long-term antiretroviral therapy in people with HIV. Assay version v3.0 of immunoSEQ was used, and it was run at survey level. Profiled with immunoSEQ multiplex PCR; TCRdb holds only in-frame clones, not every one. The sample contains around 17,000 clones, 70% to 90% of which appear only once. The specimen comprised unsorted PBMCs, sampled 6.9 years after starting antiretroviral therapy. These receptors originate from a man aged 50 to 59 with HIV.

The CDR3 sequence: CASSLAATPNYGYTF. CDR3 in DNA: TGCGCCAGCAGCTTGGCCGCCACACCTAACTATGGCTACACCTTC. This rearrangement joins TRBV5-1 to TRBJ1-2; unclear D gene. Deletions cut 0 bases from V and 0 bases from J, with 9 bases between. The CDR3 is made up of 15 amino acids. The germline CDR1 and CDR2 sequences are SGHRS and YFSETQ.

There are a few counts of this clone. The rearrangement uses TRBV30 and TRBJ2-3, with 7 bases fitting TRBD2. The CDR3 runs to 15 residues. V lost 2 bases to trimming and J lost 2 bases; unmatched junction nucleotides: 7. CDR1 GTSNPN and CDR2 SVGIG come from the germline V gene (reference sequence). CDR3 nucleotides: TGTGCCTGGAGTCCCACTAGCGAATACACAGATACGCAGTATTTT. As protein: CAWSPTSEYTDTQYF.

This clone was seen a single time. V usage is TRBV28 and J usage is TRBJ2-3; the match to TRBD1 covers 8 bases. The CDR3 sequence is 14 residues long. Germline V lookup: CDR1 MDHEN, CDR2 SYDVKM. J lost 5 bases, V lost 5 bases, and 6 bases had no gene match. The CDR3: CASSGTGIVDTQYF. CDR3 in DNA: TGTGCCAGCAGTGGGACAGGTATTGTAGATACGCAGTATTTT.

V gene TRBV5-5 combines with J gene TRBJ2-7; 9 positions match TRBD1. From germline, CDR1 is SGHKS and CDR2 YYEKEE (reference sequence). The CDR3 is made up of 14 amino acids. J gave up 2 bases and V 2 bases, and 2 bases lay outside the gene matches. Written as DNA, the CDR3 is TGTGCCAGCAGCTTTCGACAGGGGGCCTACGAGCAGTACTTC. Protein sequence: CASSFRQGAYEQYF.

This clone rates as medium-sized. The chain joins TRBV4-3 to TRBJ2-7; 9 nucleotides align to TRBD2. The CDR3 runs 16 residues. Germline V gene sequence: CDR1 LGHNA, CDR2 YSLEER. With V trimmed by 0 bases and J by 5 bases, 8 bases remained unmatched. CDR3 region: CASSQDRLAGVNEQYF. The CDR3 DNA sequence: TGCGCCAGCAGCCAAGATAGATTAGCGGGAGTTAACGAGCAGTACTTC.

V is TRBV30 and J is TRBJ2-5; a weak D match, TRBD2 (7 bases). The end of the DNA aligns better with TRBJ2-7, so the J call may be wrong. This CDR3 has 15 residues. From germline, CDR1 is GTSNPN and CDR2 SVGIG (reference sequence). This CDR3 is CAWTRFRGAGYEQYF. The DNA for the CDR3 is TGTGCCTGGACCCGCTTCCGGGGGGCTGGGTACGAGCAGTACTTC.

The chain uses TRBV10-3 and TRBJ2-2; the match to TRBD1 covers 7 bases. Germline CDR1 reads ENHRY; CDR2 reads SYGVKD. Trimming removed 0 bases from V and 1 base from J; junction bases left unmatched: 11. CDR3 length equals 19 residues. CDR3 loop: CAISESQGPDSLNTGELFF. The CDR3 nucleotides are TGTGCCATCAGTGAGTCACAGGGGCCGGATAGTTTGAACACCGGGGAGCTGTTTTTT.

This chain joins TRBV5-1 and TRBJ2-6, with unresolved D. Germline V gives CDR1 SGHRS, CDR2 YFSETQ. Trimming stripped 6 bases from V and 0 bases from J, with 19 bases between. This CDR3 has 18 amino acids. CDR3 nucleotides: TGCGCCAGCACCTCCCCCACGACCGCACACTCTGGGGCCAACGTCCTGACTTTC. Translated: CASTSPTTAHSGANVLTF.

This clone occurred once. The chain joins TRBV7-6 to TRBJ2-3; the D call may be TRBD1 or TRBD2 (6 bases each). The CDR3 has 15 residues. V was shortened by 1 base and J by 4 bases, with 12 bases between the two germline ends. Germline CDR1 is SGHVS and CDR2 is FNYEAQ. CDR3 loop: CASSLGSRGADTQYF. In nucleotides, the CDR3 is TGTGCCAGCAGCTTAGGTTCAAGGGGGGCAGATACGCAGTATTTT.

The chain links TRBV5-5 to TRBJ2-7, with TRBD1 matching over 8 bases. Losses at the gene ends were 3 bases for V and 3 bases for J; bases not matched to a gene: 8. Germline V lookup: CDR1 SGHKS, CDR2 YYEKEE (reference sequence). This CDR3 is built from 15 residues. CDR3 sequence: CASSSSGTGFYEQYF. The CDR3 coding sequence is TGTGCCAGCAGCTCCTCCGGGACAGGCTTCTACGAGCAGTACTTC.

CDR3 in amino acids: CASSSQGAGQPQHF. CDR3 in DNA: TGTGCCAGCAGTTCACAGGGGGCAGGTCAGCCCCAGCATTTT. The rearrangement joins TRBV7-2 to TRBJ1-5; 9 positions agree with TRBD1. This CDR3 region has 14 residues. Germline V CDR1 and CDR2: SGHTA, FQGNSA. Trimming removed 6 bases from V and 6 bases from J; junction bases left unmatched: 6.

J is TRBJ1-1 and V is TRBV6-5; D gene ambiguous. Per the germline V gene, CDR1 is MNHEY and CDR2 is SVGAGI. The CDR3 loop spans 12 amino acids. V lost 0 bases to trimming and J lost 6 bases, with 5 bases between them. The CDR3 nucleotides read TGTGCCAGCAGTTACTCTGGGGCTGAAGCTTTCTTT. It codes for CASSYSGAEAFF.

A single count supports this clone. The chain is built from TRBV6-6 and TRBJ2-5; D is perhaps TRBD1 or TRBD2 (5 bases each). CDR1 and CDR2 from the germline V gene are MNHNY and SVGAGI (reference sequence). The V and J ends lost 2 bases and 5 bases respectively, with 9 bases between them. The CDR3 runs 13 residues. CDR3 in amino acids: CASSYTGGETQYF. Written as DNA, the CDR3 is TGTGCCAGCAGTTACACAGGCGGGGAGACCCAGTACTTC.

The V call is TRBV7-2, the J call TRBJ1-1; 9 bases map to TRBD1. The CDR3 runs 13 residues. Germline V gene lookup returns CDR1 SGHTA and CDR2 FQGNSA. Trimming at V came to 5 bases and at J to 6 bases, leaving 4 bases not matched to a gene. DNA of the CDR3: TGTGCCAGCAGCCGGGACAGGGACGCTGAAGCTTTCTTT. Its translation: CASSRDRDAEAFF.

The rearrangement joins TRBV7-3 to TRBJ2-1; TRBD2 aligns across 11 bases. Germline trimming cut 5 bases from V and 4 bases from J; bases unmatched to any gene: 4. The CDR3 runs to 15 residues. Germline V lookup: CDR1 SGHTA, CDR2 FQGTGA. The CDR3 coding sequence is TGTGCCAGCAGCCAGGGGACTAGCGGATACAATGAGCAGTTCTTC. This translates into CASSQGTSGYNEQFF.

The genes are TRBV2 and TRBJ1-1; D may be TRBD1 (6 bases). CDR1 SNHLY and CDR2 FYNNEI come from the germline V gene. The CDR3 sequence is 14 residues long. V lost 6 bases, J lost 6 bases, and 17 bases lay in between. CDR3 coding DNA: TGTGCCAGCAGGACCGGGACACCCAACTCTGAAGCTTTCTTT. Its translation: CASRTGTPNSEAFF.

The genes are TRBV6-5 and TRBJ1-1; possibly TRBD1 for D (6 bases). CDR3 length: 16 residues. Germline V CDR1 and CDR2: MNHEY, SVGAGI. Trimming removed 4 bases from V and 1 base from J, with 16 bases in between. CDR3 protein: CASSSFTGLRNTEAFF. CDR3 DNA: TGTGCCAGCAGTTCTTTCACAGGGTTAAGGAACACTGAAGCTTTCTTT.

The chain has TRBV20-1 and TRBJ1-4, with no clear D. The germline V gene encodes CDR1 DFQATT and CDR2 SNEGSKA (reference sequence). The length of the CDR3 is 11 residues. V was shortened by 4 bases and J by 8 bases, with 8 bases between the two germline ends. The CDR3 reads CSATGMEKLFF. CDR3 DNA sequence: TGCAGTGCTACAGGAATGGAAAAACTGTTTTTT.

This chain connects TRBV6-5 to TRBJ2-7; maybe TRBD2 (5 bases). Germline V gene data show CDR1 as MNHEY and CDR2 as SVGAGI. The V end lost 5 bases, the J end lost 8 bases, and 10 bases lay between the germline ends. This CDR3 is built from 11 residues. Written as DNA, the CDR3 is TGTGCCAGCAGTCGGGGTGAGAAGCAGTACTTC. It yields the protein CASSRGEKQYF.

CDR3: CASSQEFGTMALYEQYF. CDR3 DNA sequence: TGCGCCAGCAGCCAAGAGTTTGGGACTATGGCCCTCTACGAGCAGTACTTC. The rearrangement links TRBV4-3 to TRBJ2-5; the match to TRBD2 covers 7 bases. The J call may be faulty, since TRBJ2-7 better matches the DNA end. The CDR3 loop spans 17 amino acids. Looked up from germline, CDR1 is LGHNA and CDR2 is YSLEER.

This clone was counted only a few times. The chain uses TRBV9 and TRBJ2-3; 7 bases are a match to TRBD2. This CDR3 region has 17 residues. After removal of 0 bases from V and 3 bases from J, the junction contained 10 bases not matched to a gene. CDR1 SGDLS and CDR2 YYNGEE come from the germline V gene. The DNA of the CDR3 is TGTGCCAGCAGCGTAGATGGTGGCGGGAGCTCAACAGATACGCAGTATTTT. Amino acids: CASSVDGGGSSTDTQYF.

The rearrangement links TRBV7-9 to TRBJ1-5; TRBD1 matches 11 bases. The CDR3 length is 17 residues. Looked up from germline, CDR1 is SEHNR and CDR2 is FQNEAQ (reference sequence). Trimming cost V 3 bases and J 6 bases; bases outside gene matches: 10. CDR3 sequence: CASSFSPDRGQGQPQHF. The CDR3 coding sequence is TGTGCCAGCAGCTTTAGCCCGGACAGGGGGCAGGGTCAGCCCCAGCATTTT.

The V and J genes are TRBV5-6 and TRBJ1-2; D call uncertain. The V and J ends lost 0 bases and 3 bases respectively, with 6 bases between them. The CDR3 extends over 13 amino acids. CDR1 SGHDT and CDR2 YYEEEE come from the germline V gene. CDR3 DNA: TGTGCCAGCAGCTTGGGAGGCGACTATGGCTACACCTTC. Translation: CASSLGGDYGYTF.

This chain joins TRBV4-2 and TRBJ1-2; D uncertain. There are 15 residues in the CDR3. Trimming took off 4 bases at V and 4 bases at J, with 16 bases between the two ends. Germline values: CDR1 LGHNA, CDR2 YNFKEQ. The CDR3: CASSRTTEIIYGYTF. As DNA, the CDR3 is TGTGCCAGCAGCCGGACTACAGAGATAATCTATGGCTACACCTTC.

The chain employs TRBV5-4 and TRBJ2-7; TRBD2 agrees at 7 bases. Germline V lookup: CDR1 SGHNT, CDR2 YYREEE (reference sequence). CDR3 length equals 14 residues. Germline trimming cut 2 bases from V and 4 bases from J; bases unmatched to any gene: 6. The CDR3 coding sequence is TGTGCCAGCAGCTTTGCGGGAGCGTCGTACGAGCAGTACTTC. This translates into CASSFAGASYEQYF.

The chain recombines TRBV27 with TRBJ2-2; 8 bases are a match to TRBD2. With V trimmed by 6 bases and J by 5 bases, 5 bases remained unmatched. The CDR3 has 14 residues. The germline V gene encodes CDR1 MNHEY and CDR2 SMNVEV (reference sequence). The CDR3 sequence: CASRTGLGTGELFF. The CDR3 DNA follows: TGTGCCAGCAGAACGGGACTAGGGACCGGGGAGCTGTTTTTT.